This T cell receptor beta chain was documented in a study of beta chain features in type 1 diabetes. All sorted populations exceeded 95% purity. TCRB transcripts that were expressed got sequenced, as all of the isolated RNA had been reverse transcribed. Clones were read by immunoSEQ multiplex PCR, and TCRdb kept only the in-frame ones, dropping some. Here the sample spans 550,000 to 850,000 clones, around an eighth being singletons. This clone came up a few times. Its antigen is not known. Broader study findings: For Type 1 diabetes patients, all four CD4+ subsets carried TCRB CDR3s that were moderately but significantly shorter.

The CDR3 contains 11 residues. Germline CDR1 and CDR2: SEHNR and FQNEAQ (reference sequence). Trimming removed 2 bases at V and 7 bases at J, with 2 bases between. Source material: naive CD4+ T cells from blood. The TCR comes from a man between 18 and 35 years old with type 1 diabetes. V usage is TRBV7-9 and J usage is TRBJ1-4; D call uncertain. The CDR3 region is CASSLTEKLFF. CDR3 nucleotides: TGTGCCAGCAGCTTAACTGAAAAACTGTTTTTT.